This TCR beta chain was recovered during a study of T cells after yellow fever vaccination. The CDR3 comprises 20 residues, both ends counted. For this clonotype: It is unclear where the CDR3 begins or ends on the DNA, so no DNA is shown, and the CDR3 is as TCRdb lists it.

TCRdb called the 5' RACE reads again in MiXCR, with one record for every CDR3 protein. The sample consists of around 50,000 distinct CDR3 sequences, 7.4% of them appearing once. The chain couples TRBV7-5 to TRBJ2-5; the D segment call TRBD2 is taken from the table without a DNA check. TRBV7-5 is described as a pseudogene. The source material was CD8+ T cells sorted from PBMCs, sampled around 16 days after the first yellow fever vaccination. The TCR was taken from a man between 18 and 35 years old who received the YFV17D yellow fever vaccine. The CDR3 sequence is CISVPAAREQKRGGQETQYF.